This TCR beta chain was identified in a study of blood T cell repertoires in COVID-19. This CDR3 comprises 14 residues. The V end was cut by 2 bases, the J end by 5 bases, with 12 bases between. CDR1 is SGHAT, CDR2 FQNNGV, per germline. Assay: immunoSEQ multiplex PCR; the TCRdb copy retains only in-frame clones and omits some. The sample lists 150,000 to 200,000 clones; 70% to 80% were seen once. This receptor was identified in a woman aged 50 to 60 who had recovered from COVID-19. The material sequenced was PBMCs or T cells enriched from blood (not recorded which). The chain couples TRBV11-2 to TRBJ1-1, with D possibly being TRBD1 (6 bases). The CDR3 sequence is CASSLWGGETEAFF. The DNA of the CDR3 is TGTGCCAGCAGCTTATGGGGGGGCGAAACTGAAGCTTTCTTT.